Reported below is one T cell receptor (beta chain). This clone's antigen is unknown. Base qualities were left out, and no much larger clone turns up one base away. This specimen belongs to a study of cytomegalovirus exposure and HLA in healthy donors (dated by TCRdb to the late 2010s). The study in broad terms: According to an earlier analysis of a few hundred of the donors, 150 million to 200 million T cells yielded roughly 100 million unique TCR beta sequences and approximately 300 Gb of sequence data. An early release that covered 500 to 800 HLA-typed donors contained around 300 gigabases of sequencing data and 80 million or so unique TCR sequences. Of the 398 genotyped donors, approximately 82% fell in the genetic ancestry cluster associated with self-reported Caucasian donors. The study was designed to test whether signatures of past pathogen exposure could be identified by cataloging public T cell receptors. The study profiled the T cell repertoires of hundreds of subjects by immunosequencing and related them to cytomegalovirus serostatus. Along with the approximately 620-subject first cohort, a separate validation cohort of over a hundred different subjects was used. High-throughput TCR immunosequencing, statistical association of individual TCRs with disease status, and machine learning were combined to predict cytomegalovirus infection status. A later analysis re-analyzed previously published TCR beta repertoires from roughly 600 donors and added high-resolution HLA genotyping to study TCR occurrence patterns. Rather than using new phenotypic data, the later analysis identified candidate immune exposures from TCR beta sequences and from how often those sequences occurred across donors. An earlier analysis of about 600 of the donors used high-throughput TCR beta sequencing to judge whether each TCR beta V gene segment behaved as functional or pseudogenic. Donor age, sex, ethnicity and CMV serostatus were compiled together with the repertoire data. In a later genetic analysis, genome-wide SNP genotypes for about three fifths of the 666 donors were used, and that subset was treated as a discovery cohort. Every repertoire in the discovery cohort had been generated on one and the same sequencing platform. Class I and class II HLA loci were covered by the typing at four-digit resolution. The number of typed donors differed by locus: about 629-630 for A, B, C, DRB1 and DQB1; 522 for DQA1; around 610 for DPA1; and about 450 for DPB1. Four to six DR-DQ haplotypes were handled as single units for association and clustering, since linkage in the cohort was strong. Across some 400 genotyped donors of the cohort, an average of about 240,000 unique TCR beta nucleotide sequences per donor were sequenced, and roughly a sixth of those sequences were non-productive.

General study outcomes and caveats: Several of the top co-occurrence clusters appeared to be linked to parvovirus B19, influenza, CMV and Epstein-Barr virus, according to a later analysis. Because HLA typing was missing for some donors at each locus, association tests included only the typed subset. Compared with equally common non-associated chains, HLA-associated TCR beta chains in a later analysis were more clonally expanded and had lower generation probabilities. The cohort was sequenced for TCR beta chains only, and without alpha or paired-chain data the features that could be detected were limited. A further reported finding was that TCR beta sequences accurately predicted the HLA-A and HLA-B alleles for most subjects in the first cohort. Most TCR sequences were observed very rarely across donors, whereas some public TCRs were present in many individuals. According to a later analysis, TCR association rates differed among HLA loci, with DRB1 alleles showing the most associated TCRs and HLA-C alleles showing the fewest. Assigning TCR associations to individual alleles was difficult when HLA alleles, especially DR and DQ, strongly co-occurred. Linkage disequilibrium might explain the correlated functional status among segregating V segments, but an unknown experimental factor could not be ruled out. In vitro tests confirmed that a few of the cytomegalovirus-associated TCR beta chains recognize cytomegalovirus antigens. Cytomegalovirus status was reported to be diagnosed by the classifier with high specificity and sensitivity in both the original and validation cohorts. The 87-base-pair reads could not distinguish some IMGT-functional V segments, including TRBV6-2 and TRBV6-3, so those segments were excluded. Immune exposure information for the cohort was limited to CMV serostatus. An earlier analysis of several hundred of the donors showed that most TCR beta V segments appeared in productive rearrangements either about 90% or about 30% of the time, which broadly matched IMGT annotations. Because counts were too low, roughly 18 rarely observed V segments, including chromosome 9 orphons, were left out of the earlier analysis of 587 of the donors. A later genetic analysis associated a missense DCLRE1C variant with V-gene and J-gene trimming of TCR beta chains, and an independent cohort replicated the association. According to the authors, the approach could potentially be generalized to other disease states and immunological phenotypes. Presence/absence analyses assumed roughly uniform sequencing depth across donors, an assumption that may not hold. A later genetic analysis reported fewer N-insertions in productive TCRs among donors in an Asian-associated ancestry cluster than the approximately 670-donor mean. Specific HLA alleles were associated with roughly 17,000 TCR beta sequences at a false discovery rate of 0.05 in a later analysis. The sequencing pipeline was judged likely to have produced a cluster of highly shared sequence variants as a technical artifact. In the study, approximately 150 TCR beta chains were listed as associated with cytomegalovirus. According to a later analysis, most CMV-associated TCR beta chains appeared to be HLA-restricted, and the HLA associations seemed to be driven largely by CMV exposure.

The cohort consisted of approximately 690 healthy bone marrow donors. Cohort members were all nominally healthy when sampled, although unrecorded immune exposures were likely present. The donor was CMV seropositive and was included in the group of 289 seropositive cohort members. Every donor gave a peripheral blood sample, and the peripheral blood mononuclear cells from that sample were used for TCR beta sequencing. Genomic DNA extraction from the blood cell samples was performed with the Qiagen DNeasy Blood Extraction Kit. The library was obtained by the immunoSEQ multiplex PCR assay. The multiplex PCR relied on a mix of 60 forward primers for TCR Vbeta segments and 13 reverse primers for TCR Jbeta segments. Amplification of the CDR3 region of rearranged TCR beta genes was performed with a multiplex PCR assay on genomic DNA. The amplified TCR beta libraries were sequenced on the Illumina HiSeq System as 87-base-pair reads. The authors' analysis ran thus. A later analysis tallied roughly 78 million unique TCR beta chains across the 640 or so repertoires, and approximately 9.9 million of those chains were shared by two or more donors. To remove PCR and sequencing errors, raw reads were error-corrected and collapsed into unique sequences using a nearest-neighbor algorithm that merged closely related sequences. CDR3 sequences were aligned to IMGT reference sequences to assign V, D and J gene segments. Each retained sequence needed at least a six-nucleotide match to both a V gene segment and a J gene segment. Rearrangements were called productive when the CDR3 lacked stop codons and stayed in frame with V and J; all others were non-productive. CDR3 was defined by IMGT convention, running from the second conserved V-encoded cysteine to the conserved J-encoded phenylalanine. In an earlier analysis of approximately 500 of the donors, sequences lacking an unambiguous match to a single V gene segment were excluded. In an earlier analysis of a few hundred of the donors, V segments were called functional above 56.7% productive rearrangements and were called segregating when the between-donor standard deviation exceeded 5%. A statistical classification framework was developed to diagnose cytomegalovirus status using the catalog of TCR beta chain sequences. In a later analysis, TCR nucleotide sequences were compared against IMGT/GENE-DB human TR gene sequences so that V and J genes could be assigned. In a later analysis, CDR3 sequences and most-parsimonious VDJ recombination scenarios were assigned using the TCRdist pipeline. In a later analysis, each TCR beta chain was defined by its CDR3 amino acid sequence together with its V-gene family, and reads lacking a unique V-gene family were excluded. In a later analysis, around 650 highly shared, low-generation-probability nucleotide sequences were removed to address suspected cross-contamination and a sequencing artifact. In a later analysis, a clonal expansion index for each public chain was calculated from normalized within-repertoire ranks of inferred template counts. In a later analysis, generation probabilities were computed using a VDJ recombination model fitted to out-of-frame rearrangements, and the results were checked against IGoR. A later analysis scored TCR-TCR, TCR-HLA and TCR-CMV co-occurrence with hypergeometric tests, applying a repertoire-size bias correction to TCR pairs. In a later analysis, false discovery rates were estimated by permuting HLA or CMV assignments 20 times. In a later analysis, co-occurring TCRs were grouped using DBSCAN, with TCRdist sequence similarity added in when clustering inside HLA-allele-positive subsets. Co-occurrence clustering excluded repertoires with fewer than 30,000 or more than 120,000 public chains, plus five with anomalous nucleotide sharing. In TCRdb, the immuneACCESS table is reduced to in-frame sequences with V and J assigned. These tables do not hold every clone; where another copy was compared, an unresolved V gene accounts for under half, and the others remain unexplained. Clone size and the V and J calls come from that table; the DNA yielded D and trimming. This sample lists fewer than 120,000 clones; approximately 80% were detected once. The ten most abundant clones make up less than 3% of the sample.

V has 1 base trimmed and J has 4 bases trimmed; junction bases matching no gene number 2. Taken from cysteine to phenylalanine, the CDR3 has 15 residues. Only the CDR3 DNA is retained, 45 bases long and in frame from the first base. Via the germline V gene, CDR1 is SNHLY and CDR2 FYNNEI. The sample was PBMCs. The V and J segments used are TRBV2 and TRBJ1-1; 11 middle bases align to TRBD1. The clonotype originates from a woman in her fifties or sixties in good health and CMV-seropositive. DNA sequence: TGTGCCAGCAGTGAAGGGGGGACAGGGGGCACTGAAGCTTTCTTT. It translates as CASSEGGTGGTEAFF.